These T cell receptor beta chains were read from a single sample in a study of human T cells and chemical hapten exposure. TCRdb re-called the RACE reads through MiXCR, storing one row per CDR3 protein. This sample yields roughly 380,000 distinct CDR3 sequences, of which roughly 6% are seen a single time; over 5.5% belongs to the top ten. The sequencing here drew on whole blood, taken in connection with sensitization to the hapten diphenylcyclopropenone (DPC). The receptor source for this set is a woman aged 18-29 years with alopecia areata. Some clones in this sample may be carry-over from other donors' samples. The CDR3 runs from the conserved cysteine through the conserved F or W. The D gene is left open where the match is weak. Only part of the rows carry a size: once, few, many, or a class if the clone is expanded.

d_gene: TRBD1
j_gene: TRBJ1-4
abundance: many
v_gene: TRBV7-9
CDR3nt: TGTGCCAGCAATCAGGGGGACTCGATTAACGGGGAAAAACTGTTTTTT
CDR3aa: CASNQGDSINGEKLFF

d_gene: .
j_gene: TRBJ2-2
abundance: .
v_gene: TRBV29-1
CDR3nt: TGCAGCGTTGAATCCGGCACCGGGGAGCTGTTTTTT
CDR3aa: CSVESGTGELFF

d_gene: .
j_gene: TRBJ2-7
abundance: many
v_gene: TRBV12-3/TRBV12-4
CDR3nt: TGTGCCAGCAGTTCAGCCAGATCCTACGAGCAGTACTTC
CDR3aa: CASSSARSYEQYF

d_gene: .
j_gene: TRBJ2-4
abundance: few
v_gene: TRBV7-2
CDR3nt: TGTGCCAGCAGCTCAATCCGGGACATCAACATTCAGTACTTC
CDR3aa: CASSSIRDINIQYF

d_gene: .
j_gene: TRBJ1-2
abundance: many
v_gene: TRBV10-2
CDR3nt: TGCGCCAGCAGTGAGTCCGGTCAGGGTTCAAGAGGCTACACCTTC
CDR3aa: CASSESGQGSRGYTF

d_gene: TRBD1
j_gene: TRBJ2-7
abundance: .
v_gene: TRBV28
CDR3nt: TGTGCCAGCAGTTTACCCGAGGGACAGGGGAACTACGAGCAGTACTTC
CDR3aa: CASSLPEGQGNYEQYF

d_gene: .
j_gene: TRBJ2-1
abundance: .
v_gene: TRBV2
CDR3nt: TGTGCCAGCAGTGAGTTCCCTTCAGGGGATGAGCAGTTCTTC
CDR3aa: CASSEFPSGDEQFF

d_gene: .
j_gene: TRBJ1-2
abundance: many
v_gene: TRBV3-1
CDR3nt: TGTGCCAGCAGCTATAGTCCCTATGGCTACACCTTC
CDR3aa: CASSYSPYGYTF

d_gene: .
j_gene: TRBJ1-5
abundance: .
v_gene: TRBV21-1
CDR3nt: TGTGCCAGCAGCACTCCAGGACAGGGGAATCAGCCCCAGCATTTT
CDR3aa: CASSTPGQGNQPQHF

d_gene: .
j_gene: TRBJ2-3
abundance: .
v_gene: TRBV7-2
CDR3nt: TGTGCCAGCAGCTTTAAAGAGGGGCGCGGCACAGATACGCAGTATTTT
CDR3aa: CASSFKEGRGTDTQYF

d_gene: TRBD1
j_gene: TRBJ1-6
abundance: many
v_gene: TRBV15
CDR3nt: TGTGCCACCAGCAGAGGAGACAGGGGCAATTCACCCCTCCACTTT
CDR3aa: CATSRGDRGNSPLHF

d_gene: .
j_gene: TRBJ1-2
abundance: many
v_gene: TRBV6-2/TRBV6-3
CDR3nt: TGTGCCAGTAGTCCCCTTGAGGGTTTTGGCTACACCTTC
CDR3aa: CASSPLEGFGYTF

d_gene: .
j_gene: TRBJ2-3
abundance: many
v_gene: TRBV2
CDR3nt: TGTGCCAGCAGCGAGAAGCGGAGCACAGATACGCAGTATTTT
CDR3aa: CASSEKRSTDTQYF

d_gene: TRBD1
j_gene: TRBJ1-6
abundance: many
v_gene: TRBV6-5
CDR3nt: TGTGCCAGCAGGGGACAGGGGAATTCACCCCTCCACTTT
CDR3aa: CASRGQGNSPLHF

d_gene: .
j_gene: TRBJ2-2
abundance: few
v_gene: TRBV27
CDR3nt: TGTGCCAGCGCTAAATCCGGGGGGCCGAACACCGGGGAGCTGTTTTTT
CDR3aa: CASAKSGGPNTGELFF

d_gene: TRBD1
j_gene: TRBJ1-2
abundance: many
v_gene: TRBV6-2/TRBV6-3
CDR3nt: TGTGCCAGCAGGGGGACAGGGACGAACTATGGCTACACCTTC
CDR3aa: CASRGTGTNYGYTF

d_gene: TRBD2
j_gene: TRBJ2-3
abundance: .
v_gene: TRBV7-2
CDR3nt: TGTGCCAGCAGGTCTCACTATAGCGGGGTCACAGATACGCAGTATTTT
CDR3aa: CASRSHYSGVTDTQYF

d_gene: TRBD1
j_gene: TRBJ1-5
abundance: many
v_gene: TRBV6-5
CDR3nt: TGTGCCAGCAGCCAGACAGGGGTGGGGCAGCCCCAGCATTTT
CDR3aa: CASSQTGVGQPQHF

d_gene: .
j_gene: TRBJ1-2
abundance: many
v_gene: TRBV3-1
CDR3nt: TGTGCCAGCAGCCAAGATGCCCGAAACTATGGCTACACCTTC
CDR3aa: CASSQDARNYGYTF

d_gene: TRBD2
j_gene: TRBJ2-1
abundance: .
v_gene: TRBV27
CDR3nt: TGTGCCAGCAGTTTATCTAGCGGGGGTGGTCCCTCCTACAATGAGCAGTTCTTC
CDR3aa: CASSLSSGGGPSYNEQFF

d_gene: .
j_gene: TRBJ2-7
abundance: many
v_gene: TRBV5-1
CDR3nt: TGCGCCAGCAGCTCGGAGGGAGCCCCTACCTACGAGCAGTACTTC
CDR3aa: CASSSEGAPTYEQYF

d_gene: .
j_gene: TRBJ1-1
abundance: few
v_gene: TRBV12-5
CDR3nt: TGTCCGTATAGCTATTCGAACACTGAAGCTTTCTTT
CDR3aa: CPYSYSNTEAFF

d_gene: .
j_gene: TRBJ1-2
abundance: many
v_gene: TRBV5-5
CDR3nt: TGTGCCAGCAGCTTGGTTGAGGGGCCTCACTATGGCTACACCTTC
CDR3aa: CASSLVEGPHYGYTF

d_gene: TRBD1
j_gene: TRBJ2-7
abundance: .
v_gene: TRBV6-2/TRBV6-3
CDR3nt: TGTGCCAGCAGATTACTGACAGGGATGACCTACGAGCAGTACTTC
CDR3aa: CASRLLTGMTYEQYF

d_gene: .
j_gene: TRBJ2-5
abundance: .
v_gene: TRBV29-1
CDR3nt: TGCAGCGCCACCTCGACCCCAAAATGGGAGACCCAGTACTTC
CDR3aa: CSATSTPKWETQYF

d_gene: .
j_gene: TRBJ1-1
abundance: .
v_gene: TRBV5-1
CDR3nt: TGCGCCAGCAGCCCCAACCGGGAGGGGTTGAACACTGAAGCTTTCTTT
CDR3aa: CASSPNREGLNTEAFF

d_gene: .
j_gene: TRBJ1-4
abundance: many
v_gene: TRBV4-3
CDR3nt: TGCGCCAGCAGCCAAGAGGCCGGGCTGAGCGAAAAACTGTTTTTT
CDR3aa: CASSQEAGLSEKLFF

d_gene: TRBD1
j_gene: TRBJ1-2
abundance: many
v_gene: TRBV15
CDR3nt: TGTGCCACCAGCAGAGAAGGGACAGCGTCTGGCTACACCTTC
CDR3aa: CATSREGTASGYTF

d_gene: TRBD2
j_gene: TRBJ2-3
abundance: .
v_gene: TRBV20-1
CDR3nt: TGCAGTGCTAGAGTCCTAGCGGCCATGGGCACAGATACGCAGTATTTT
CDR3aa: CSARVLAAMGTDTQYF

d_gene: .
j_gene: TRBJ1-3
abundance: few
v_gene: TRBV12-3/TRBV12-4
CDR3nt: TGTGCCAGCAGGCTTGGGGGTGGAAACACCATATATTTT
CDR3aa: CASRLGGGNTIYF

d_gene: TRBD2
j_gene: TRBJ2-3
abundance: few
v_gene: TRBV4-2
CDR3nt: TGTGCCAGCAGCCAGGAAAATAGCGGGGGGGCAGATACGCAGTATTTT
CDR3aa: CASSQENSGGADTQYF

d_gene: .
j_gene: TRBJ2-5
abundance: .
v_gene: TRBV20-1
CDR3nt: TGCAGTGCTAGAAACAGGGTTAGCGAGACCCAGTACTTC
CDR3aa: CSARNRVSETQYF

d_gene: .
j_gene: TRBJ2-3
abundance: many
v_gene: TRBV18
CDR3nt: TGTGCCAGCTCACCTTTCCGAGATACGCAGTATTTT
CDR3aa: CASSPFRDTQYF

d_gene: .
j_gene: TRBJ1-1
abundance: many
v_gene: TRBV6-1
CDR3nt: TGTGCCAGCAGTGAAGACGGTACCACTGAAGCTTTCTTT
CDR3aa: CASSEDGTTEAFF

d_gene: .
j_gene: TRBJ2-5
abundance: .
v_gene: TRBV7-9
CDR3nt: TGTGCCAGCAGCTTGCAGACCCCAGAGACCCAGTACTTC
CDR3aa: CASSLQTPETQYF

d_gene: .
j_gene: TRBJ1-4
abundance: .
v_gene: TRBV20-1
CDR3nt: TGCAGTGCTAGGGACCCGGAAAAACTGTTTTTT
CDR3aa: CSARDPEKLFF

d_gene: TRBD2
j_gene: TRBJ2-1
abundance: .
v_gene: TRBV10-3
CDR3nt: TGTGCCATCACCGAACGGGGGGGGCCGGGTGAGCAGTTCTTC
CDR3aa: CAITERGGPGEQFF

d_gene: .
j_gene: TRBJ1-1
abundance: many
v_gene: TRBV20-1
CDR3nt: TGCAGTGGCAGAAATAAGAACACTGAAGCTTTCTTT
CDR3aa: CSGRNKNTEAFF

d_gene: TRBD1
j_gene: TRBJ1-6
abundance: .
v_gene: TRBV2
CDR3nt: TGTGCCAGCAGTGAAGAACAGGGGGCGAGGAATTCACCCCTCCACTTT
CDR3aa: CASSEEQGARNSPLHF

d_gene: .
j_gene: TRBJ2-5
abundance: .
v_gene: TRBV5-1
CDR3nt: TGCGCCAGCAGCTTGGTCCCTAGACAAGAGACCCAGTACTTC
CDR3aa: CASSLVPRQETQYF

d_gene: TRBD1
j_gene: TRBJ1-6
abundance: .
v_gene: TRBV4-3
CDR3nt: TGCGCCAGCAGCCAATACCTACAGGGGGCGGAATATAATTCACCCCTCCACTTT
CDR3aa: CASSQYLQGAEYNSPLHF

d_gene: TRBD1
j_gene: TRBJ2-2
abundance: .
v_gene: TRBV4-2
CDR3nt: TGTGCCAGCAGCCAAGTTCGGACAGGGTTAACCGGGGAGCTGTTTTTT
CDR3aa: CASSQVRTGLTGELFF

d_gene: .
j_gene: TRBJ2-7
abundance: .
v_gene: TRBV6-5
CDR3nt: TGTGCCAGCACCAACGCCTACGAGCAGTACTTC
CDR3aa: CASTNAYEQYF

d_gene: TRBD1
j_gene: TRBJ1-2
abundance: many
v_gene: TRBV6-2/TRBV6-3
CDR3nt: TGTGCCAGCAGTTCGACAGGGGACGATAATGGCTACACCTTC
CDR3aa: CASSSTGDDNGYTF

d_gene: TRBD1
j_gene: TRBJ1-2
abundance: many
v_gene: TRBV29-1
CDR3nt: TGCAGCGTCGGACAGGGACCCTCTAACTATGGCTACACCTTC
CDR3aa: CSVGQGPSNYGYTF

d_gene: .
j_gene: TRBJ1-1
abundance: few
v_gene: TRBV27
CDR3nt: TGTGCCAGCAGCCTAAGAAGTATGAACACTGAAGCTTTCTTT
CDR3aa: CASSLRSMNTEAFF

d_gene: .
j_gene: TRBJ1-5
abundance: many
v_gene: TRBV20-1
CDR3nt: TGCAGTGCTAGAGATTTGGGGAGGTCGGCAATTCAGCCCCAGCATTTT
CDR3aa: CSARDLGRSAIQPQHF